This TCR beta chain was obtained from a study of graft-versus-host responses after intestinal transplantation. Broader study findings: Where graft-donor T cell macrochimerism was present, patients had high graft-versus-host to host-versus-graft clonal ratios in allografts. GvH clones were found in recipient marrow; some appeared first in ileum or blood.

Method: immunoSEQ multiplex PCR; TCRdb's copy keeps in-frame clones and lacks some. The repertoire has some 120,000 clones, 85% to 95% of them found once; the top ten carry under 1.5%. A remark on this clone: What it recognizes is unknown.

The CDR3 consists of 13 residues. Trimming cost V 5 bases and J 5 bases, with 13 bases left between them. Germline V CDR1 and CDR2: MNHEY, SVGAGI. The input for sequencing was unstimulated CD8+ T cells sorted from spleen or lymph node cells, taken before transplant. The chain employs TRBV6-5 and TRBJ2-7, with TRBD1 as a possible D gene (5 bases). This receptor was taken from a human donor who was the organ donor for an intestinal transplant. CDR3 nucleotides: TGTGCCAGCAGTGGGGCAGCAGGCCACGAGCAGTACTTC. Protein: CASSGAAGHEQYF.